The 18 T cell receptor beta chains reported below all come from one sample, sequenced in a study of long-term antiretroviral therapy in people with HIV. immunoSEQ v3.0 was run at survey level. TCRdb keeps only in-frame clones here, not all; method: immunoSEQ multiplex PCR. This sample has 8,500 to 14,000 clones, with around 89% found just once. Sample: unsorted PBMCs, taken 0.2 years before starting antiretroviral therapy. The receptors originated from a woman aged 35 to 49 with HIV.

This rearrangement joins TRBV30 to TRBJ1-1, with a weak D call TRBD1 (6 bases). Trimming took 3 bases from V and 1 from J, leaving 9 bases between them. Germline V CDR1 and CDR2: GTSNPN, SVGIG (reference sequence). CDR3 length equals 13 residues. CDR3 nucleotides: TGTGCCTGGAGCGGGGGCTCGAACACTGAAGCTTTCTTT. Amino acids: CAWSGGSNTEAFF.

The CDR3 bases are TGTGCCAGCAGCCCGGACGGGACAGGGCGTGAAAAACTGTTTTTT. This encodes CASSPDGTGREKLFF. The rearrangement links TRBV7-9 to TRBJ1-4; 9 nucleotides align to TRBD1. This CDR3 has 15 amino acids. V gave up 5 bases and J gave up 7 bases; unmatched junction bases: 8. Germline lookup yields CDR1 SEHNR and CDR2 FQNEAQ (reference sequence). Full variable domain (missing parts from reference TRBV7-9 and TRBJ1-4): DTGVSQNPRHKITKRGQNVTFRCDPISEHNRLYWYRQTLGQGPEFLTYFQNEAQLEKSRLLSDRFSAERPKGSFSTLEIQRTEQGDSAMYLCASSPDGTGREKLFFGSGTQLSVL.

The V call is TRBV5-1, the J call TRBJ2-5, with 16 bases that match TRBD2. This CDR3 contains 16 residues. J lost 4 bases, V lost 4 bases, and 4 bases had no gene match. In germline, CDR1 is SGHRS, CDR2 YFSETQ. The CDR3 nucleotides are TGCGCCAGCAGCCCCGGGACTAGCGGGGGGGTAGAGACCCAGTACTTC. Amino acids: CASSPGTSGGVETQYF.

The chain recombines TRBV5-8 with TRBJ1-2; D is possibly TRBD1 (6 bases). Trimming left V 2 bases short and J 7 bases short, with 15 bases between. Germline lookup yields CDR1 SGHTS and CDR2 YDEGEE. This CDR3 contains 14 residues. The CDR3 reads CASSFGGARSGYTF. In nucleotides, the CDR3 is TGTGCCAGCAGCTTCGGGGGCGCAAGATCTGGCTACACCTTC.

The chain joins TRBV29-1 to TRBJ1-1; 7 bases are a match to TRBD1. V dropped 2 bases and J dropped 8; count of bases not matched to a gene: 5. The CDR3 has 12 residues. Germline CDR1 and CDR2: SQVTM and ANQGSEA. CDR3 protein: CSVERQGGEAFF. CDR3 coding DNA: TGCAGCGTTGAAAGACAGGGCGGGGAAGCTTTCTTT.

The chain carries TRBV19 and TRBJ1-5, with 8 bases matching TRBD1. The J segment lost 5 bases and the V segment lost 3 bases, leaving 6 bases of the junction unmatched. This CDR3 is built from 15 residues. Germline lookup yields CDR1 LNHDA and CDR2 SQIVND (reference sequence). DNA for the CDR3: TGTGCCAGTAGTATTTTCCAGGGGGCCGATCAGCCCCAGCATTTT. Its protein is CASSIFQGADQPQHF.

The chain joins TRBV6-1 to TRBJ2-7; a possible D gene is TRBD1 (6 bases). V was shortened by 5 bases and J by 4 bases, with 18 bases between the two germline ends. The CDR3 runs 15 residues. Germline V gives CDR1 MNHNS, CDR2 SASEGT. The CDR3 here is CASSRGGHTVYEQYF. Written as DNA, the CDR3 is TGTGCCAGCAGTCGTGGGGGACACACCGTTTACGAGCAGTACTTC.

The chain is built from TRBV4-1 and TRBJ1-1; 9 bases line up with TRBD1. The germline V gene has CDR1 MGHRA and CDR2 YSYEKL. The V segment lost 3 bases and the J segment 3 bases; nucleotides outside the gene matches: 11. This CDR3 is built from 17 residues. The CDR3: CASSHPFLRTGDTEAFF. CDR3 DNA sequence: TGCGCCAGCAGCCACCCATTCCTTAGGACAGGGGACACTGAAGCTTTCTTT.

Only one count was recorded for this clone. The V gene is TRBV30, the J gene TRBJ1-5; 7 bases fit TRBD1. CDR3 length: 18 amino acids. Germline assignment: CDR1 GTSNPN and CDR2 SVGIG (reference sequence). The J segment lost 2 bases and the V segment lost 3 bases, leaving 16 bases of the junction unmatched. CDR3 nucleotide sequence: TGTGCCTGGAGCCAGCAGGGGGGTTCAGGCGTTGGCAATCAGCCCCAGCATTTT. This sequence encodes CAWSQQGGSGVGNQPQHF.

This rearrangement joins TRBV11-2 to TRBJ1-6, with D perhaps matching TRBD1 (6 bases). The length of the CDR3 is 14 residues. V gave up 4 bases and J gave up 7 bases, with 11 bases separating them. Germline V CDR1 and CDR2: SGHAT, FQNNGV. This CDR3 reads CASSSGQLNSPLHF. CDR3 DNA: TGTGCCAGCAGCTCAGGACAGCTAAATTCACCCCTCCACTTT.

The chain uses TRBV7-2 and TRBJ2-3; possible D gene TRBD1, 5 bases. Trimming cost V 3 bases and J 0 bases, with 7 bases left between them. Germline CDR1 and CDR2: SGHTA and FQGNSA. The CDR3 loop spans 14 amino acids. CDR3 sequence reads: CASSFRASTDTQYF. CDR3 coding DNA: TGTGCCAGCAGCTTCAGGGCCAGCACAGATACGCAGTATTTT.

The CDR3, as DNA: TGCGCCAGCAGTGATAGAGGGGGAGGTGAGCAGTTCTTC. Its translation is CASSDRGGGEQFF. This chain uses TRBV10-1 with TRBJ2-1; perhaps D is TRBD1 or TRBD2 (6 bases each). The CDR3 runs to 13 residues. V gave up 3 bases and J gave up 9 bases, with 12 bases separating them. Germline V gives CDR1 WNHNN, CDR2 SYGVQD (reference sequence).

The rearrangement links TRBV5-1 to TRBJ1-2; D is possibly TRBD1 (6 bases). Germline V gives CDR1 SGHRS, CDR2 YFSETQ. Trimming shortened V by 4 bases and J by 2 bases, and 12 bases separated the two germline ends. The CDR3 totals 14 residues. CDR3 region: CASSPGGGNYGYTF. The CDR3 nucleotides read TGCGCCAGCAGCCCGGGCGGGGGCAACTATGGCTACACCTTC.

The chain employs TRBV29-1 and TRBJ2-3; D not certain. This CDR3 has 15 amino acids. V shed 5 bases and J shed 6 bases, with 21 bases lying between them. Germline V gives CDR1 SQVTM, CDR2 ANQGSEA. The CDR3 nucleotides read TGCAGCGTTCCCATGACCCCGGCAGCTTCGGATACGCAGTATTTT. This codes for CSVPMTPAASDTQYF.

V usage is TRBV5-1 and J usage is TRBJ2-7; TRBD2 aligns across 9 bases. The trim removed 5 bases at V and 3 bases at J, leaving 9 bases unmatched. This CDR3 has 15 residues. In germline, CDR1 is SGHRS, CDR2 YFSETQ. The CDR3 DNA follows: TGCGCCAGCAGTTTCGGGTTAGCGGGGGACTACGAGCAGTACTTC. Translating gives CASSFGLAGDYEQYF.

This clone was detected once. V usage is TRBV19 and J usage is TRBJ2-7, with D possibly being TRBD2 (5 bases). The CDR3 loop spans 16 amino acids. V lost 5 bases to trimming and J lost 0 bases, with 17 bases between them. Looked up from germline, CDR1 is LNHDA and CDR2 is SQIVND (reference sequence). In DNA form, the CDR3 reads TGTGCCAGTAGTGGGGTCGCTAGCCCAATCTCCTACGAGCAGTACTTC. Protein product: CASSGVASPISYEQYF.

J is TRBJ1-1 and V is TRBV27; TRBD1 might be the D (5 bases). This CDR3 contains 14 residues. Trimming stripped 5 bases from V and 5 bases from J, with 15 bases between. The germline V gene encodes CDR1 MNHEY and CDR2 SMNVEV (reference sequence). As DNA, the CDR3 is TGTGCCAGCAGTAACCCCGGGGGGAGGACTGAAGCTTTCTTT. Translation: CASSNPGGRTEAFF.

The genes are TRBV9 and TRBJ2-5, with D perhaps TRBD1 (6 bases). The CDR3 runs to 19 residues. Trimming shortened V by 4 bases and J by 5 bases, and 30 bases separated the two germline ends. Germline CDR1 reads SGDLS; CDR2 reads YYNGEE. CDR3 region: CASSSPARGEGEITETQYF. In DNA form, the CDR3 reads TGTGCCAGCAGCTCCCCTGCACGGGGTGAGGGGGAGATTACTGAGACCCAGTACTTC.